This TCR beta chain was sequenced for a study of technical replicates of blood from several donors. TCRdb's table, derived via immunoSEQ multiplex PCR, lists solely in-frame clones and lacks some. The table has more than 60,000 clones, 93% seen once. Material for sequencing was T cells isolated from PBMCs. This TCR came from a human donor in good health.

The CDR3 DNA sequence: TGCGGGGGGGCTAGCGGGATGCTCCAAGAGACCCAGTACTTC. It yields the protein CGGASGMLQETQYF. The chain recombines TRBV29-1 with TRBJ2-5; the match to TRBD2 covers 9 bases. The CDR3 runs to 14 residues. Germline CDR1 SQVTM, CDR2 ANQGSEA.